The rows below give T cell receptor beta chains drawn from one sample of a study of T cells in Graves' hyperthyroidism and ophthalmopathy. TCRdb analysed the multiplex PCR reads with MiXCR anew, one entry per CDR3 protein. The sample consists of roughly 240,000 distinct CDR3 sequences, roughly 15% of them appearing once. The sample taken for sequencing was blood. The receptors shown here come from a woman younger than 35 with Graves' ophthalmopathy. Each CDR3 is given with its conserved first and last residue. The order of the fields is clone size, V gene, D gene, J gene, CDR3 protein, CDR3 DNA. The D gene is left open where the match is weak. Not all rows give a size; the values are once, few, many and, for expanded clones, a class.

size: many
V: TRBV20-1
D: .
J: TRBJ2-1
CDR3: CSARASVKTEQFF
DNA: TGCAGTGCTAGGGCTAGCGTCAAAACTGAGCAGTTCTTC

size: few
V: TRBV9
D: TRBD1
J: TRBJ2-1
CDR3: CASSVAGQGRGEQFF
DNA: TGTGCCAGCAGCGTAGCAGGACAGGGGAGGGGAGAGCAGTTCTTC

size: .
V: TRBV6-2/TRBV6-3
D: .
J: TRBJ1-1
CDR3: CASSYSGGLNTEAFF
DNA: TGTGCCAGCAGTTACTCAGGGGGGCTGAACACTGAAGCTTTCTTT

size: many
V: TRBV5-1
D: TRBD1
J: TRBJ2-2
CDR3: CASSIDRGGAGELFF
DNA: TGCGCCAGCAGCATTGACAGGGGAGGCGCCGGGGAGCTGTTTTTT

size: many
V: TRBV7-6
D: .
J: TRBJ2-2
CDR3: CASTPRAGATTGELFF
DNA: TGTGCCAGCACCCCTAGAGCAGGGGCTACCACCGGGGAGCTGTTTTTT

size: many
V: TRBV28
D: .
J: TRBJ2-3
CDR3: CASSPLYRAKGPDTQYF
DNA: TGTGCCAGCAGTCCTCTCTACCGGGCCAAGGGACCAGATACGCAGTATTTT

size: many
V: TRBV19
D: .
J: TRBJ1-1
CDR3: CASTLNGSPLIWNTEAFF
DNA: TGTGCCAGTACCCTAAATGGAAGCCCACTAATTTGGAACACTGAAGCTTTCTTT

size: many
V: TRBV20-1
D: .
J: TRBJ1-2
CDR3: CSARWLEGMDGYTF
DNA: TGCAGTGCTAGGTGGTTGGAGGGGATGGATGGCTACACCTTC

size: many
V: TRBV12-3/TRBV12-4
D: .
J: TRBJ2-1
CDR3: CASRIGTGTYNEQFF
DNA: TGTGCCAGCAGAATCGGAACGGGAACCTACAATGAGCAGTTCTTC

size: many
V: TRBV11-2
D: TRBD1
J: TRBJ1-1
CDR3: CASSLNTGGTLNTEAFF
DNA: TGTGCCAGCAGCTTAAATACAGGGGGGACCTTGAACACTGAAGCTTTCTTT

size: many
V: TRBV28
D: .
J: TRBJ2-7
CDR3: CASSLSRGSNEQYF
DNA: TGTGCCAGCAGTTTGAGCAGGGGTTCCAACGAGCAGTACTTC

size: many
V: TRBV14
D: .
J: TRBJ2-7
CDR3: CASSQDVTDYEQYF
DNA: TGTGCCAGCAGCCAAGATGTCACAGACTACGAGCAGTACTTC

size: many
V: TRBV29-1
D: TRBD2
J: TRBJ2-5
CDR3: CSVQLRGLASEETQYF
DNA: TGCAGCGTCCAACTTCGGGGACTAGCTTCCGAAGAGACCCAGTACTTC

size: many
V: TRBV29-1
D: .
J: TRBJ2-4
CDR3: CSANTGTQNIQYF
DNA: TGCAGCGCAAATACAGGGACCCAAAACATTCAGTACTTC

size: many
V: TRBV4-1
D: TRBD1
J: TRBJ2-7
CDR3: CASSQLRDSNYEQYF
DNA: TGCGCCAGCAGCCAACTGAGGGACAGTAACTACGAGCAGTACTTC

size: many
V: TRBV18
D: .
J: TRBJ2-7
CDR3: CASSRTDTYEQYF
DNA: TGTGCCAGCTCACGGACGGATACCTACGAGCAGTACTTC

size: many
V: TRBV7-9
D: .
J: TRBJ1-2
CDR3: CASSLLGGRYGYTF
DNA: TGTGCCAGCAGCTTATTGGGGGGCCGGTATGGCTACACCTTC

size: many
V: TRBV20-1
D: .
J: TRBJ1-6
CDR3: CSARDGTLDSPLHF
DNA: TGCAGTGCTAGAGACGGGACCTTGGACTCACCCCTCCACTTT

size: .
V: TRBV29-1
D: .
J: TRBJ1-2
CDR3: CSVEDLGGTHYGYTF
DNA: TGCAGCGTTGAAGATCTTGGGGGGACTCACTATGGCTACACCTTC

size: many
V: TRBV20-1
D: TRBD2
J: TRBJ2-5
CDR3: CSASWGFSGGTGETQYF
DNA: TGCAGTGCTAGTTGGGGCTTTAGCGGGGGCACGGGAGAGACCCAGTACTTC

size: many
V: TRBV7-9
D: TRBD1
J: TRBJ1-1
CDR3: CASTERGPEAFF
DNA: TGTGCCAGCACCGAAAGGGGGCCTGAAGCTTTCTTT

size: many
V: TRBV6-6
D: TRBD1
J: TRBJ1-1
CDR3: CASSYGTGGTEAFF
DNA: TGTGCCAGCAGTTACGGAACAGGGGGCACTGAAGCTTTCTTT

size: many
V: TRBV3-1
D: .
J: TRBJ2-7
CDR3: CASSFGRFYEQYF
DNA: TGTGCCAGCAGCTTTGGACGGTTCTACGAGCAGTACTTC

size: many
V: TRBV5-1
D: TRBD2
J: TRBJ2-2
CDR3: CASRLAGGSTGELFF
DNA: TGCGCCAGCAGACTAGCGGGAGGATCTACCGGGGAGCTGTTTTTT

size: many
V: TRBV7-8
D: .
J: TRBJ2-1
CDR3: CASSLDYNRPEQFF
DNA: TGTGCCAGCAGCTTAGATTATAATAGGCCTGAGCAGTTCTTC

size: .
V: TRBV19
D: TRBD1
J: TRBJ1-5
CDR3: CASSFGQGGQPKHF
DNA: TGTGCCAGTAGTTTCGGACAGGGAGGTCAGCCCAAGCATTTT